Listed below are T cell receptor beta chains from one sample, sequenced in a study of blood T cell repertoires in COVID-19. The data were produced by immunoSEQ multiplex PCR, yet TCRdb's version contains in-frame clones alone and is incomplete. Counted here are roughly 290,000 clones, about 90% occurring once; the ten biggest clones make up approximately 2%. The specimen sequenced was peripheral blood. The receptor set was obtained from a woman aged 25 to 39 who had recovered from COVID-19. The CDR3 runs from the conserved cysteine through the conserved F or W. The D gene is left open where the match is weak. A clone size is listed for some rows: how often the clone was seen (once, few, many), or a class if it is expanded.

j_call clone_size v_call d_call cdr3_nt cdr3_aa
TRBJ1-2 once TRBV29-1 NA TGCAGCGTTGTGGGGCAGCTCTATGGCTACACCTTC CSVVGQLYGYTF
TRBJ2-7 NA TRBV30 TRBD2 TGTGCCTGGGATACTAGCGGGTTCTCCTACGAGCAGTACTTC CAWDTSGFSYEQYF
TRBJ2-1 NA TRBV20-1 NA TGCAGTGCTAGTAAAGGGGGTCGGGAGCAGTTCTTC CSASKGGREQFF
TRBJ1-2 few TRBV30 NA TGTGCCTGGGGACAGCGAGACTATGGCTACACCTTC CAWGQRDYGYTF
TRBJ2-5 NA TRBV11-2 TRBD2 TGTGCCAGCAGCTTAGTAGCGGGAGAAGAGACCCAGTACTTC CASSLVAGEETQYF
TRBJ1-1 NA TRBV5-1 NA TGCGCCAGCAGCTTGCAGGGGCGGGACACTGAAGCTTTCTTT CASSLQGRDTEAFF
TRBJ1-2 NA TRBV10-3 TRBD1 TGTGCCATCAATGTACAGGGGAATGGAAATGGCTACACCTTC CAINVQGNGNGYTF
TRBJ2-1 NA TRBV24-1 TRBD2 TGTGCCACCTCAGCGGGGTGGGGGAATGAGCAGTTCTTC CATSAGWGNEQFF
TRBJ2-5 NA TRBV6-5 TRBD2 TGTGCCAGCAGTCCAGCGGGAGGGCCGAGAGAGACCCAGTACTTC CASSPAGGPRETQYF
TRBJ1-1 once TRBV30 TRBD1 TGTGCCTGCTGGGACAGGGGAGCTTTCTTT CACWDRGAFF
TRBJ2-7 NA TRBV7-9 TRBD2 TGTGCCAGCAGCCCTACTAGCGTCTACGAGCAGTACTTC CASSPTSVYEQYF
TRBJ1-2 NA TRBV29-1 TRBD1 TGCAGCGTCAGACTCCCCGGGACAGATGGCTACACCTTC CSVRLPGTDGYTF
TRBJ2-7 NA TRBV9 TRBD1 TGTGCCAGCAGCCCGGAGACCGGGACAGGGGGCTACGAGCAGTACTTC CASSPETGTGGYEQYF
TRBJ2-7 NA TRBV27 NA TGTGCCAGCAGTTTGGCGGCCCCTGGCGAGCAGTACTTC CASSLAAPGEQYF
TRBJ2-2 NA TRBV11-1 TRBD1 TGTGCCAGCAGCGACACTCGGGACAGGGGAAACGGGGAGCTGTTTTTT CASSDTRDRGNGELFF
TRBJ2-1 NA TRBV30 TRBD2 TGTGCCTGGAAAACCGGACTAGCGGGGACCCGGGGGCAGTTCTTC CAWKTGLAGTRGQFF
TRBJ1-5 NA TRBV11-2 NA TGTGCCAGCAGCCCTCATCCAAACACCCCCCAGCATTTT CASSPHPNTPQHF
TRBJ2-7 NA TRBV12-3/TRBV12-4 NA TGTGCCAGCAGGCGGATGGGTACCTACGAGCAGTACTTC CASRRMGTYEQYF
TRBJ1-1 NA TRBV7-3 NA TGTGCCAGCAGCCCTTCTAGGAGTCGAGAAGCTTTCTTT CASSPSRSREAFF
TRBJ2-2 NA TRBV5-6 NA TGTGCCAGCAGCTTGGGGGGCGACAACACCGGGGAGCTGTTTTTT CASSLGGDNTGELFF
TRBJ2-7 NA TRBV6-1 TRBD1 TGTGCCAGCAGCCTCGGACAGGGGATGTCCTACGAGCAGTACTTC CASSLGQGMSYEQYF
TRBJ2-5 NA TRBV24-1 TRBD2 TGTGCCACCAGTCCAGCGGGGACAGAGACCCAGTACTTC CATSPAGTETQYF
TRBJ2-1 few TRBV30 NA TGTGCCTGGAGTAACGGGGTATCCTACAATGAGCAGTTCTTC CAWSNGVSYNEQFF
TRBJ2-5 NA TRBV24-1 TRBD1 TGTGCCACCAGTGACCTCAGGGGGGAGACCCAGTACTTC CATSDLRGETQYF
TRBJ1-2 NA TRBV10-3 TRBD1 TGTGCCATCAGTGTAGGCACAGGGGGGCGTCTAGGCTACACCTTC CAISVGTGGRLGYTF
TRBJ1-1 NA TRBV19 NA TGTGCCAGTAGTATTCATAACACTGAAGCTTTCTTT CASSIHNTEAFF
TRBJ2-7 NA TRBV7-3 NA TGTGCCAGCAGCTCCCACTCCGGGACTGGCAACCTTCTGTACTTC CASSSHSGTGNLLYF
TRBJ1-6 NA TRBV20-1 NA TGCAGTGCTAGTCCGGGTTCCAAAAATTCACCCCTCCACTTT CSASPGSKNSPLHF